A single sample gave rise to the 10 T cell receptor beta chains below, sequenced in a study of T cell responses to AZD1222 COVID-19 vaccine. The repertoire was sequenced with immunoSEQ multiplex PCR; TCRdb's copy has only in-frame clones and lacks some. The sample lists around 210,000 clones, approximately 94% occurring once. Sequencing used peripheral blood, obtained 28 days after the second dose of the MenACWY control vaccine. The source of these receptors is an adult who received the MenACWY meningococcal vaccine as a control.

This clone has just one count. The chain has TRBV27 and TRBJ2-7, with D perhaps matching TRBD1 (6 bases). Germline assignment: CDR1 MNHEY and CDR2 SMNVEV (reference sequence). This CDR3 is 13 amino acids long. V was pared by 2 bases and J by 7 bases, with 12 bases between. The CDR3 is CASSLRARGEQYF. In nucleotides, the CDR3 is TGTGCCAGCAGTTTAAGGGCAAGGGGGGAGCAGTACTTC.

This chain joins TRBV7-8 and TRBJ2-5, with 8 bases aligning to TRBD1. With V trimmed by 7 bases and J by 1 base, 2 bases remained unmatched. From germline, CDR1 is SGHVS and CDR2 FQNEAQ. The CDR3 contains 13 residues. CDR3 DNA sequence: TGTGCCAGCAAAGGACAGGGCCAAGAGACCCAGTACTTC. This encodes CASKGQGQETQYF.

CDR3 in DNA: TGCGCCAGCAGCGCCCAGGAGGTCCAGACCCTAAGTATTGGCTACACCTTC. Encoded protein: CASSAQEVQTLSIGYTF. This chain links TRBV5-1 with TRBJ1-2; D is unresolved. The germline gives CDR1 SGHRS, CDR2 YFSETQ. This CDR3 is 17 amino acids long. The V and J ends lost 4 bases and 7 bases respectively, with 26 bases between them.

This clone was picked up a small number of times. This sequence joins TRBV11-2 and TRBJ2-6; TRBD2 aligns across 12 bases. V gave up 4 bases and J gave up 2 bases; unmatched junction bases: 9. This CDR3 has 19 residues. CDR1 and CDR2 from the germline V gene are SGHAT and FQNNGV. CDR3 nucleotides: TGTGCCAGCAGCTCGCCCAGGGGACTAGCGGGTACTGGGGCCAACGTCCTGACTTTC. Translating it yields CASSSPRGLAGTGANVLTF.

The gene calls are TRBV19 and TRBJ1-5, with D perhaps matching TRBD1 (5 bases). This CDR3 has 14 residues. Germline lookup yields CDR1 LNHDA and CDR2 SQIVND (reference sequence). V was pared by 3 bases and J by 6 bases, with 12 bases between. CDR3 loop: CASSMRGVSQPQHF. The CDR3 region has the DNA TGTGCCAGTAGTATGCGGGGGGTTAGTCAGCCCCAGCATTTT.

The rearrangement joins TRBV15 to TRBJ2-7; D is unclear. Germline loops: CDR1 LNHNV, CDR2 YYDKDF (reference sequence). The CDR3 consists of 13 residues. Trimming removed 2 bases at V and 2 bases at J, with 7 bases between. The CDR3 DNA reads TGTGCCACCAGCAGAACATTAACCTACGAGCAGTACTTC. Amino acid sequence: CATSRTLTYEQYF.

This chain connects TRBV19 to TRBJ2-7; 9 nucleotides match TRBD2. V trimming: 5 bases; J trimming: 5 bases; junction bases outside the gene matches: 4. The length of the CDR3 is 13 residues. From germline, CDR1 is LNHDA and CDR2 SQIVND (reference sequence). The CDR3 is CASSSLAGDEQYF. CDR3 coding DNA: TGTGCCAGTAGTTCCTTAGCGGGAGACGAGCAGTACTTC.

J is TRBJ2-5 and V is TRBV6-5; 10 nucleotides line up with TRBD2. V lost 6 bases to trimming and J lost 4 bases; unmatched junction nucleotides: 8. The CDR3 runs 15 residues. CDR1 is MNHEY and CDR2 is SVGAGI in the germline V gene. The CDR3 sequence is CASRVAGGLGETQYF. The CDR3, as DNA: TGTGCCAGCAGAGTAGCGGGGGGCTTAGGAGAGACCCAGTACTTC.

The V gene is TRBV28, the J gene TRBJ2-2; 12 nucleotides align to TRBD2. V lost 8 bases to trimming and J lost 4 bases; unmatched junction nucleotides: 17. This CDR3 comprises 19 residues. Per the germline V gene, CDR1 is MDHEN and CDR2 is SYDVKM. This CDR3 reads CASQIDSPSGRETTGELFF. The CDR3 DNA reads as TGTGCCAGCCAGATTGACTCTCCTAGCGGGAGGGAAACCACCGGGGAGCTGTTTTTT.

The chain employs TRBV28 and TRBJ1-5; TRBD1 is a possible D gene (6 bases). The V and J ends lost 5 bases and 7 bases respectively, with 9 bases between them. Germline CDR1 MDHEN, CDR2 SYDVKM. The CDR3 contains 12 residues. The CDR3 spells CASSTGPQPQHF. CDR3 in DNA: TGTGCCAGCAGTACAGGGCCCCAGCCCCAGCATTTT.